The 18 T cell receptor beta chains reported below all come from one sample, sequenced in a study of Ad26.COV2.S vaccination and SARS-CoV-2 variants (dated by TCRdb to about 2021). Library preparation employed the immunoSEQ multiplex PCR assay. TCRdb mirrors the immuneACCESS table, restricted to in-frame sequences. Some clones are absent from its copies; in checked studies, under half trace to an unresolved V gene, and the reason for the others is unknown. The sample records hundreds of thousands of clones, 80% to 90% of which are singletons. Of the sample, over 1.3% is held by the ten largest clones. The treatment or condition tag for this specimen amounts to: around 19 received Ad26.COV2.S at low or high dose, single or two shots; about 5 received placebo; per-sample allocation not given. For vaccine and placebo recipients, the sequenced repertoires came from samples collected on day 63 after the first injection.

The specimen comprised peripheral blood, sampled in a trial of Ad26.COV2.S vaccine versus placebo. The source is a person aged 18 to 65 who received the Ad26.COV2.S COVID-19 vaccine or a placebo.

In the case of this clone: The same CDR3 is also encoded by other DNA sequences in this sample. J is TRBJ1-5 and V is TRBV30; D not certain. The CDR3 consists of 13 residues. Deletions cut 2 bases from V and 2 bases from J, with 7 bases between. Germline values: CDR1 GTSNPN, CDR2 SVGIG (reference sequence). CDR3: CAWSSRGNQPQHF. CDR3 bases: TGTGCCTGGAGTTCAAGGGGCAATCAGCCCCAGCATTTT.

CDR3 protein: CASSLAGTLQETQYF. The CDR3 DNA follows: TGTGCCAGCAGCTTAGCAGGGACTCTACAAGAGACCCAGTACTTC. This rearrangement joins TRBV7-8 to TRBJ2-5; D perhaps matches TRBD2 (6 bases). The CDR3 is made up of 15 amino acids. V lost 0 bases and J 2 bases, leaving 10 bases between the germline ends. In germline, CDR1 is SGHVS, CDR2 FQNEAQ.

This clone has a single count. The gene calls are TRBV7-2 and TRBJ2-7; TRBD2 is a possible D gene (7 bases). This CDR3 has 15 residues. Trimming removed 1 base from V and 2 bases from J, with 12 bases in between. The germline V gene has CDR1 SGHTA and CDR2 FQGNSA. The CDR3 reads CASSLDPGGPYEQYF. The CDR3 DNA reads TGTGCCAGCAGCTTAGACCCCGGGGGGCCCTACGAGCAGTACTTC.

V gene TRBV7-2 combines with J gene TRBJ1-2; 7 bases fit TRBD1. The CDR3 spans 15 residues. Germline assignment: CDR1 SGHTA and CDR2 FQGNSA. The ends lost 7 bases at V and 4 bases at J; junction bases unmatched: 12. The CDR3 DNA is TGTGCCAGCACCCCCGGGACAGCCCAAGGCTATGGCTACACCTTC. It yields the protein CASTPGTAQGYGYTF. Together with reference TRBV7-2 and TRBJ1-2, the CDR3 gives the full variable domain: GAGVSQSPSNKVTEKGKDVELRCDPISGHTALYWYRQSLGQGLEFLIYFQGNSAPDKSGLPSDRFSAERTGGSVSTLTIQRTQQEDSAVYLCASTPGTAQGYGYTFGSGTRLTVV.

With respect to this clone: Its ends do not fully match the called genes, so a read error is possible. V and J are TRBV5-6 and TRBJ2-7; D gene ambiguous. Per germline, CDR1 SGHDT and CDR2 YYEEEE. This CDR3 has 10 amino acids. The CDR3 spells CASSLLGRNF. For the CDR3, the DNA is TGTGCCAGCAGCTTGCTCGGAAGAAACTTC.

The DNA for the CDR3 is TGTGCCAGCTCACCATGGAATCAGCCCCAGCATTTT. Protein product: CASSPWNQPQHF. J is TRBJ1-5 and V is TRBV18; D is undetermined. Germline V gene lookup returns CDR1 KGHSH and CDR2 LQKENI. The germline V and J ends were trimmed by 2 bases and 4 bases, with 3 bases remaining between them. The CDR3 runs to 12 residues.

The rearrangement links TRBV7-6 to TRBJ2-3, with D maybe TRBD2 (5 bases). This CDR3 region has 13 residues. V dropped 6 bases and J dropped 1 base, with 8 bases sitting between them. Germline CDR1 SGHVS, CDR2 FNYEAQ. CDR3 nucleotide sequence: TGTGCCAGCAGGCGGGCCGGCACAGATACGCAGTATTTT. Its translation: CASRRAGTDTQYF.

The count of this clone is one. The chain combines TRBV4-3 with TRBJ1-6; no firm D call. Germline V CDR1 and CDR2: LGHNA, YSLEER. The CDR3 runs to 16 residues. V was clipped by 0 bases and J by 0 bases, with 6 bases between them. The CDR3 DNA sequence: TGCGCCAGCAGCCAAGAGGGATTCTCCTATAATTCACCCCTCCACTTT. Translation gives CASSQEGFSYNSPLHF.

The V call is TRBV3-1 (or the pseudogene TRBV3-2), the J call TRBJ1-4, with TRBD1 matching 10 bases. CDR3 size: 15 residues. Germline V gives CDR1 LGHDT, CDR2 YNNKEL (reference sequence). The ends lost 3 bases at V and 7 bases at J; junction bases unmatched: 5. The CDR3 loop is CASSQGQGRGEKLFF. CDR3 in DNA: TGTGCCAGCAGCCAGGGACAGGGGCGGGGTGAAAAACTGTTTTTT.

A single count supports this clone. V and J are TRBV5-6 and TRBJ1-2, with D perhaps TRBD1 (5 bases). V lost 4 bases and J lost 4, with 8 bases in between. Germline V CDR1 and CDR2: SGHDT, YYEEEE. The CDR3 runs to 12 residues. This chain's CDR3 is CASSTDSYGYTF. In DNA form, the CDR3 reads TGTGCCAGCAGCACCGACAGCTATGGCTACACCTTC.

The V call is TRBV7-8, the J call TRBJ2-5; D is undetermined. Germline CDR1 reads SGHVS; CDR2 reads FQNEAQ. This CDR3 spans 15 amino acids. V shed 5 bases and J shed 3 bases, with 16 bases lying between them. The DNA of the CDR3 is TGTGCCAGCAGCCTCCGGGCCCCCTGGGAAGAGACCCAGTACTTC. It translates to CASSLRAPWEETQYF.

The chain has TRBV4-2 and TRBJ1-1; D not resolved. This CDR3 has 15 residues. Germline assignment: CDR1 LGHNA and CDR2 YNFKEQ. Trimming took 1 base from V and 1 from J, leaving 10 bases between them. The CDR3 coding sequence is TGTGCCAGCAGCCAAGTGGAGTCCGGGAACACTGAAGCTTTCTTT. Its translation is CASSQVESGNTEAFF.

The chain has TRBV3-1 (or the pseudogene TRBV3-2) and TRBJ1-2; weak D call: TRBD1 (6 bases). The CDR3 is made up of 17 amino acids. Germline CDR1 LGHDT, CDR2 YNNKEL (reference sequence). Trimming stripped 0 bases from V and 5 bases from J, with 19 bases between. The CDR3 DNA reads as TGTGCCAGCAGCCAAGAAGGGGGTTCTTGGGGAGGGTATGGCTACACCTTC. It codes for CASSQEGGSWGGYGYTF.

V and J are TRBV2 and TRBJ2-3, with 9 bases identical to TRBD1. The CDR3 covers 14 residues. J lost 6 bases, V lost 6 bases, and 7 bases had no gene match. Germline CDR1 is SNHLY and CDR2 is FYNNEI. The CDR3 DNA reads TGTGCCAGCAGGTACAGGGGGCCTTGGGATACGCAGTATTTT. Translated: CASRYRGPWDTQYF.

This chain connects TRBV18 to TRBJ1-2; no clear D gene. V was clipped by 2 bases and J by 4 bases, with 11 bases between them. The CDR3 is 14 residues long. CDR1 and CDR2 from the germline V gene are KGHSH and LQKENI. The CDR3 coding sequence is TGTGCCAGCTCACCAGAGACGGAGGCCTATGGCTACACCTTC. This translates into CASSPETEAYGYTF.

The chain has TRBV5-1 and TRBJ1-1, with a weak D call TRBD1 (6 bases). Germline V gene data show CDR1 as SGHRS and CDR2 as YFSETQ. Trimming cost V 6 bases and J 6 bases, with 15 bases left between them. This CDR3 is 13 amino acids long. The CDR3 protein is CASNNLQGSEAFF. The CDR3 DNA reads TGCGCCAGCAACAATTTACAGGGTTCTGAAGCTTTCTTT.

This clone occurred a few times. The rearrangement uses TRBV19 and TRBJ1-1; 9 bases align to TRBD1. The V segment lost 6 bases and the J segment 4 bases; nucleotides outside the gene matches: 9. CDR3 length equals 15 residues. Per the germline V gene, CDR1 is LNHDA and CDR2 is SQIVND (reference sequence). The CDR3 DNA sequence: TGTGCCAGTAGCGAACAGGGGGCGCGGGGCACTGAAGCTTTCTTT. This encodes CASSEQGARGTEAFF.

This clone was seen once. As DNA, the CDR3 is TGTGCCAGCACTTCAGTACAGGGGAACTATGGCTACACCTTC. The encoded protein is CASTSVQGNYGYTF. The genes are TRBV27 and TRBJ1-2; 7 bases align to TRBD1. In germline, CDR1 is MNHEY, CDR2 SMNVEV (reference sequence). V dropped 7 bases and J dropped 2; count of bases not matched to a gene: 7. CDR3 length equals 14 residues.